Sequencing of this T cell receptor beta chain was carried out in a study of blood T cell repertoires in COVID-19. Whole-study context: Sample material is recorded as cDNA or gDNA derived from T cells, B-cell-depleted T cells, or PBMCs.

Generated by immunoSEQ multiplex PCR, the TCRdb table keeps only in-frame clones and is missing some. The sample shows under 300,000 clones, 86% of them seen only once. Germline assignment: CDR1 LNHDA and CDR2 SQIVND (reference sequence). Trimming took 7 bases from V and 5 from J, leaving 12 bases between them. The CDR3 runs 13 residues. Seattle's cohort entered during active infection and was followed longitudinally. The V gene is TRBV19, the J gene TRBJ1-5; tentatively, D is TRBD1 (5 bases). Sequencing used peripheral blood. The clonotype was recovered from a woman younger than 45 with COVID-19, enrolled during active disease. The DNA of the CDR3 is TGTGCCAGTACCCACGGGGGATATCAGCCCCAGCATTTT. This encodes CASTHGGYQPQHF.